This T cell receptor (beta chain) derives from a study of blood T cell repertoires in COVID-19. At the level of the study: Whether acute or convalescent, the COVID-19 samples came from the United States, Italy and Spain.

This CDR3 has 13 amino acids. J was trimmed by 7 bases and V by 8 bases; bases with no gene match: 3. CDR1 and CDR2 from the germline V gene are SGHTA and FQGTGA. Per the authors' pipeline: Reference gene primer amplification in the assay estimated nucleated cell counts. Data came from immunoSEQ multiplex PCR; TCRdb stores just in-frame clones and leaves some out. V, J and clone size derive from that table, while D and trimming were established from the DNA sequence. The table has over 110,000 clones, approximately 80% seen once. This clone was seen a handful of times. What was sequenced was peripheral blood. The TCR sequence derives from a woman aged 60 to 75 with acute or convalescent COVID-19. This chain connects TRBV7-3 to TRBJ2-2, with TRBD1 matching over 11 bases. The CDR3 spells CASGQGAGGELFF. DNA for the CDR3: TGTGCCAGCGGACAGGGGGCGGGCGGGGAGCTGTTTTTT.